This T cell receptor beta chain comes out of a study of T-cell memory formation after mild COVID-19 (dated by TCRdb to the early 2020s). A note on the overall study: TCR sequence clusters from the two donors were found to be largely donor specific. T-cell clones expanding and contracting after mild COVID-19 in a couple of donors were tracked by longitudinal TCRalpha and TCRbeta repertoire sequencing. Two young, previously healthy adult volunteers, one female and one male, were included in the cohort.

PBMCs were isolated by Ficoll-Paque density gradient centrifugation. According to the germline V gene (reference sequence), CDR1 reads DFQATT and CDR2 reads SNEGSKA. V loses 0 bases, J loses 1 base, and the germline ends lie 11 bases apart. The CDR3 holds 15 amino acids from the cysteine to the phenylalanine. CDR3 DNA is the only sequence kept; it has 45 bases, read in frame from the first base. The sequencing machine was an Illumina NovaSeq 6000. cDNA libraries for TCRalpha and TCRbeta were prepared by 5'RACE using constant-segment primers, with sample barcodes and unique molecular identifiers added. Trizol reagent was used to extract RNA from every sample. The libraries were amplified in two PCR steps, and the second step added a second sample barcode and Illumina TruSeq adapters. Sequencing of the libraries was done on an Illumina NovaSeq, producing 2 x 150 bp paired-end reads. The original pipeline was this. Reads were demultiplexed and collapsed into UMI-guided consensus sequences with migec v1.2.7. Using mixcr v2.1.11, UMI consensuses were aligned to TRA and TRB V and J templates and then assembled into clonotypes. A clonotype was counted as expanded or contracted only when both edgeR and NoisET called the clonotype significant, with the noise models trained on biological replicates. For edgeR calls, the thresholds were a false discovery rate-adjusted p below 0.01 and a log2 fold-change of 1. As an exploratory analysis of dynamics, PCA with hierarchical clustering was applied to max-normalized trajectories of the 1000 most abundant clonotypes. Separately sequenced CD4+ and CD8+ repertoires were used to assign a CD4 or CD8 phenotype to each responding clone. TCRdb cleaned the public reads at Q25 with fastp, built clones with MiXCR and kept in-frame beta chains. CDR3 protein duplicates are merged, each entry listing the most common genes and DNA. The V and J calls and clone size are TCRdb's, not the authors'. Present in this sample are 45,000 to 65,000 distinct CDR3 sequences, more than 8% of which were seen just once. The ten most abundant clones make up less than 1.5% of the sample.

Overall study results and their limits: Some responding clones were found in pre-infection memory, which suggests that pre-existing cross-reactive memory T cells took part in the SARS-CoV-2 response. Balanced CD4/CD8 phenotypes were observed for clones contracting from day 15 to 85, whereas a bias towards CD4+ was observed for a second wave of clones expanding from day 15 to 37. The study included only a couple of mild cases, and larger cohorts that include severe cases with pre-infection samples were judged to be necessary. Contracting CD4+ clones were found mainly in CM and EM memory subsets, while CD8+ clones were enriched in EMRA. SARS-CoV-2 specificity was not confirmed for the second-wave clones peaking on day 37.

This clonotype was found many times. Its binding antigen is unknown. No quality values exist for individual bases; no much larger clone is one base distant. This TCR was sampled from a young man who had mild COVID-19 (a few samples of this study predate the infection). The sample titles of this study are shuffled in the database, so cell type and time point are left out; the donor was told from shared clones. The specimen was PBMCs or a T cell subset sorted from them (not recorded which). The rearrangement combines TRBV20-1 with TRBJ2-3; a tentative D call is TRBD1 (6 bases match). The CDR3 amino acid sequence is: CSARDGAGGTDTQYF. At the DNA level, the sequence is TGCAGTGCTAGAGATGGGGCAGGGGGCACAGATACGCAGTATTTT.